This T cell receptor beta chain was recorded in a study of cytomegalovirus exposure and HLA in healthy donors. This clone was seen once. The primer mix had 60 Vbeta and 13 Jbeta primers. Using immunoSEQ multiplex PCR, the repertoire was profiled, and TCRdb retains in-frame clones only, with some absent. The profile shows roughly 160,000 clones, roughly 80% of them singletons. Trimming cost V 7 bases and J 1 base, with 17 bases left between them. The CDR3 consists of 15 residues. Germline CDR1 is SGHRS and CDR2 is YFSETQ. The gene calls are TRBV5-1 and TRBJ1-1; D is possibly TRBD1 (6 bases). Material for sequencing was PBMCs. This TCR derives from a male donor in good health and CMV-seropositive. The CDR3 DNA follows: TGCGCCAGCGCCAGACAGGCTGTGGGGAACACTGAAGCTTTCTTT. Protein product: CASARQAVGNTEAFF. Together with reference TRBV5-1 and TRBJ1-1, the CDR3 gives the full variable domain: KAGVTQTPRYLIKTRGQQVTLSCSPISGHRSVSWYQQTPGQGLQFLFEYFSETQRNKGNFPGRFSGRQFSNSRSEMNVSTLELGDSALYLCASARQAVGNTEAFFGQGTRLTVV.